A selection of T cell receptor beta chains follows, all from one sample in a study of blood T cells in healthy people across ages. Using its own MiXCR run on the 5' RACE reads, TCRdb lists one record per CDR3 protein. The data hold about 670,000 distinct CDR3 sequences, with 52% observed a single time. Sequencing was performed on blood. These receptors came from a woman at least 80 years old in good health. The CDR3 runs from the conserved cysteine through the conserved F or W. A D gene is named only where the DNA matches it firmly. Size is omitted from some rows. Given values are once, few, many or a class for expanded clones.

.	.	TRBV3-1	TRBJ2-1	CASSQAGPYSEQFF	TGTGCCAGCAGCCAGGCGGGCCCCTACAGTGAGCAGTTCTTC
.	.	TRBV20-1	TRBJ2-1	CSALEYNEQFF	TGCAGTGCTCTGGAATACAATGAGCAGTTCTTC
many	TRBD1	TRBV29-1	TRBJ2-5	CSVLTGGETQYF	TGCAGCGTTCTGACAGGGGGAGAGACCCAGTACTTC
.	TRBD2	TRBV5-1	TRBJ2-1	CASSLRLAGGLPNEQFF	TGCGCCAGCAGCTTGAGGCTAGCGGGAGGTCTTCCCAATGAGCAGTTCTTC
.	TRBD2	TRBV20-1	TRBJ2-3	CSASPLAVARTDTQYF	TGCAGTGCTAGTCCGCTAGCGGTCGCGAGGACAGATACGCAGTATTTT
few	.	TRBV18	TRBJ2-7	CASSPLSGEQYF	TGTGCCAGCTCACCCCTCTCAGGCGAGCAGTACTTC
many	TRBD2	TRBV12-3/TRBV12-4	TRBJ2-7	CASSPSGRGYYEQYF	TGTGCCAGCAGTCCTAGCGGGAGGGGGTACTACGAGCAGTACTTC
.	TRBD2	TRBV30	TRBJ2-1	CAWRPSSGGYYNEQFF	TGTGCCTGGAGGCCCTCTAGCGGGGGTTACTACAATGAGCAGTTCTTC
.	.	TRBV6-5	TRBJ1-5	CASSYLEIQPQHF	TGTGCCAGCAGTTACCTGGAGATTCAGCCCCAGCATTTT
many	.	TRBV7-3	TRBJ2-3	CASSYRGGPSTDTQYF	TGTGCCAGCAGCTACAGGGGGGGCCCTAGCACAGATACGCAGTATTTT
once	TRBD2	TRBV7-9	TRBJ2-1	CASSLRQRGSYNEQFF	TGTGCCAGCAGCTTAAGGCAGCGGGGCTCCTACAATGAGCAGTTCTTC
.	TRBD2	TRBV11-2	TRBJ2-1	CASSPTSDSYNEQFF	TGTGCCAGCAGCCCTACTAGCGACTCCTACAATGAGCAGTTCTTC
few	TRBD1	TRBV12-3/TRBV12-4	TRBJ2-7	CASSLGRGNEQYF	TGTGCCAGCAGTTTGGGCAGGGGGAACGAGCAGTACTTC
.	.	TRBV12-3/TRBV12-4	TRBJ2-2	CVSSLGIPSGFPGELFF	TGTGTCAGCAGTTTAGGGATCCCATCAGGATTCCCCGGGGAGCTGTTTTTT
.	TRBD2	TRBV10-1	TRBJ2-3	CASSDRRIIAGGPEDTQYF	TGCGCCAGCAGTGACCGACGGATTATAGCGGGAGGGCCGGAAGATACGCAGTATTTT
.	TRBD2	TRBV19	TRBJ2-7	CASNGLAGGYNEQYF	TGTGCCAGTAACGGACTAGCGGGGGGTTACAATGAGCAGTACTTC
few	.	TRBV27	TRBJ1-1	CASATHWNTEAFF	TGTGCCAGCGCTACCCACTGGAACACTGAAGCTTTCTTT
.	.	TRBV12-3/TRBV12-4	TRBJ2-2	CVSTRKNTGELFF	TGTGTCAGCACGCGGAAGAACACCGGGGAGCTGTTTTTT
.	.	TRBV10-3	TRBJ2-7	CAISNGRAYEQYF	TGTGCCATCAGCAATGGAAGGGCCTACGAGCAGTACTTC
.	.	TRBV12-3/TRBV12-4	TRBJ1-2	CASSPLLGGNYGYTF	TGTGCCAGCAGTCCCCTCCTGGGAGGGAACTATGGCTACACCTTC
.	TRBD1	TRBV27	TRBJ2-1	CASGPSSGTGRNEQFF	TGTGCCAGCGGACCCTCGTCCGGGACAGGGCGGAACGAGCAGTTCTTC
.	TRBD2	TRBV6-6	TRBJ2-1	CASRPYSGGALVFERFF	TGTGCCAGCAGACCATATAGCGGGGGGGCCCTCGTCTTTGAGCGGTTCTTC
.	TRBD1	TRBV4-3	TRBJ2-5	CASSQDFTGGQETQYF	TGCGCCAGCAGCCAAGATTTCACAGGGGGTCAAGAGACCCAGTACTTC
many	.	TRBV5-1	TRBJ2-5	CASSLSGQQQETQYF	TGCGCCAGCAGCTTGAGCGGACAGCAGCAAGAGACCCAGTACTTC
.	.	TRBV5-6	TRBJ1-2	CASTEFEMRSNYGYTF	TGTGCCAGCACCGAATTTGAGATGAGGTCTAACTATGGCTACACCTTC
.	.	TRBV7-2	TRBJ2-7	CASSYNSGLREQYF	TGTGCCAGCAGCTATAACTCAGGGTTGAGGGAGCAGTACTTC
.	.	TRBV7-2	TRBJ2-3	CASSKTGTSFTDTQYF	TGTGCCAGCAGTAAAACCGGGACAAGTTTCACAGATACGCAGTATTTT
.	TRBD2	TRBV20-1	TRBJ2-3	CSASRGGATNTQYF	TGCAGTGCTAGTCGGGGGGGGGCGACTAATACGCAGTATTTT